Listed here are 11 T cell receptor beta chains from one sample, sequenced in a study of OX40 agonist ivuxolimab in advanced cancers. This table comes from immunoSEQ multiplex PCR, and its TCRdb copy is limited to in-frame clones, with some not included. The data contain roughly 38,000 clones, about 80% of them singletons. Sequenced here: CD4+ or CD8+ T cells sorted from blood, sampled in a trial of the OX40 agonist ivuxolimab. These receptors came from an adult with an advanced solid tumor such as melanoma, head and neck, liver or kidney cancer.

In its sample, this clone was seen once. V usage is TRBV5-8 and J usage is TRBJ2-7; 12 nucleotides agree with TRBD2. The V gene end was trimmed by 0 bases and the J gene end by 3 bases; junction bases not matched to a gene: 4. Germline lookup yields CDR1 SGHTS and CDR2 YDEGEE. The CDR3 runs 16 residues. The CDR3 sequence is CASSLAILAGGYEQYF. The DNA of the CDR3 is TGTGCCAGCAGCTTGGCCATACTAGCGGGGGGCTACGAGCAGTACTTC.

This chain connects TRBV6-5 to TRBJ1-2, with 8 nucleotides matching TRBD1. The CDR3 runs to 13 residues. V dropped 10 bases and J dropped 4; count of bases not matched to a gene: 8. The V gene's germline CDR1 is MNHEY and CDR2 SVGAGI. In DNA, the CDR3 is TGTGCCACCAACAGGGGGGGCGGCTATGGCTACACCTTC. This gives the protein CATNRGGGYGYTF.

This sequence joins TRBV5-1 and TRBJ2-5, with a possible D match to TRBD2 (5 bases). CDR3 length: 15 residues. The V and J ends lost 2 bases and 2 bases respectively, with 13 bases between them. From germline, CDR1 is SGHRS and CDR2 YFSETQ. As DNA, the CDR3 is TGCGCCAGCAGCTTTTCGTCGGGAATGCAAGAGACCCAGTACTTC. Its protein is CASSFSSGMQETQYF.

The V gene is TRBV29-1, the J gene TRBJ1-2, with 8 bases fitting TRBD1. Germline CDR1 is SQVTM and CDR2 is ANQGSEA. With 4 bases clipped from V and 3 bases from J, the junction kept 4 bases outside the gene matches. The CDR3 totals 13 residues. The CDR3 bases are TGCAGCGTTGGACAGGGGTTAGACTATGGCTACACCTTC. As protein: CSVGQGLDYGYTF.

V gene TRBV27 combines with J gene TRBJ1-4; D not certain. Trimming shortened V by 1 base and J by 4 bases, and 10 bases separated the two germline ends. The CDR3 consists of 15 residues. CDR1 MNHEY and CDR2 SMNVEV come from the germline V gene (reference sequence). The CDR3: CASSLLGSFNEKLFF. The CDR3 coding sequence is TGTGCCAGCAGTTTATTGGGTAGCTTTAATGAAAAACTGTTTTTT.

This chain joins TRBV16 and TRBJ1-1; D is perhaps TRBD1 (6 bases). V was trimmed by 3 bases and J by 6 bases, leaving 14 bases between them. Germline V gene data show CDR1 as KGHSY and CDR2 as FQNENV. There are 14 residues in the CDR3. The DNA for the CDR3 is TGTGCCAGCAGCCACCCAGCGAGGGGGGCTGAAGCTTTCTTT. This gives the protein CASSHPARGAEAFF.

This chain links TRBV18 with TRBJ1-5; 7 bases are shared with TRBD1. Germline-derived CDR1 and CDR2 are KGHSH and LQKENI. The V gene end was trimmed by 4 bases and the J gene end by 15 bases; junction bases not matched to a gene: 6. This CDR3 comprises 11 residues. The CDR3 sequence: CASSRGQVLHF. The CDR3, as DNA: TGTGCCAGCTCACGCGGACAGGTTCTGCATTTT.

J is TRBJ1-6 and V is TRBV4-2; a weak D match, TRBD1 (5 bases). The CDR3 totals 18 residues. Trimming took 0 bases from V and 0 from J, leaving 12 bases between them. The germline V gene has CDR1 LGHNA and CDR2 YNFKEQ. For the CDR3, the DNA is TGTGCCAGCAGCCAAGATAGGTCAGGGAGCTCCTATAATTCACCCCTCCACTTT. Protein product: CASSQDRSGSSYNSPLHF.

The chain is built from TRBV15 and TRBJ2-2; the D call may be TRBD1 or TRBD2 (7 bases each). The CDR3 length is 18 residues. V was shortened by 3 bases and J by 2 bases, with 19 bases between the two germline ends. CDR1 and CDR2 from the germline V gene are LNHNV and YYDKDF (reference sequence). The DNA of the CDR3 is TGTGCCACCAGCAGGGGTACAGGGGAGGGGTTTAACACCGGGGAGCTGTTTTTT. It specifies CATSRGTGEGFNTGELFF.

V and J are TRBV29-1 and TRBJ1-1; no clear D. The CDR3 loop spans 12 amino acids. V lost 7 bases to trimming and J lost 1 base, with 10 bases between them. The V gene's germline CDR1 is SQVTM and CDR2 ANQGSEA. The CDR3 loop reads CSAVSRNTEAFF. DNA of the CDR3: TGCAGCGCCGTGAGTAGGAACACTGAAGCTTTCTTT.

J is TRBJ1-5 and V is TRBV25-1; 8 bases are shared with TRBD1. Germline V gives CDR1 MGHDK, CDR2 SYGVNS. The V gene end was trimmed by 3 bases and the J gene end by 6 bases; junction bases not matched to a gene: 7. CDR3 length equals 15 residues. This CDR3 reads CASSDQDREGQPQHF. The DNA for the CDR3 is TGTGCCAGCAGTGACCAGGACAGGGAAGGTCAGCCCCAGCATTTT. Based on the CDR3 plus reference TRBV25-1 and TRBJ1-5, the full variable domain is EADIYQTPRYLVIGTGKKITLECSQTMGHDKMYWYQQDPGMELHLIHYSYGVNSTEKGDLSSESTVSRIRTEHFPLTLESARPSHTSQYLCASSDQDREGQPQHFGDGTRLSIL.